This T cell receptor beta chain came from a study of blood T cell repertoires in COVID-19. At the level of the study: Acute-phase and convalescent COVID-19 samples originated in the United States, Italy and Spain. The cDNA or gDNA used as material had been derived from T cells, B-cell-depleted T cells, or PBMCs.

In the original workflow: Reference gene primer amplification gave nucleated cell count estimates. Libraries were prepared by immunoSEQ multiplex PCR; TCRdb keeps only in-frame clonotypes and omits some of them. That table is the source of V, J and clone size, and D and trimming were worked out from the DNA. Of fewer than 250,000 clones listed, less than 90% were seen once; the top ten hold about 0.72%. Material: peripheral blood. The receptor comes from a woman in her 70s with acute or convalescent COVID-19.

The DNA of the CDR3 is TGTGCCAGCAGCAACCGGGACTTCGGCTACGAGCAGTACTTC. Encoded protein: CASSNRDFGYEQYF. The rearrangement links TRBV21-1 to TRBJ2-7; TRBD2 is taken as the D call from the table, unchecked against the DNA. TRBV21-1 is reported as a pseudogene. The CDR3 extends over 14 amino acids.